Listed below are T cell receptor beta chains from one sample, sequenced in a study of blood T cell repertoires in COVID-19. Clones were read by immunoSEQ multiplex PCR, and TCRdb kept only the in-frame ones, dropping some. The repertoire includes about 92,000 clones, 70% to 90% of them detected once, and about 17% sits in the top ten. The sample taken for sequencing was peripheral blood. These receptors were taken from a woman in her fifties or sixties with COVID-19, enrolled during active disease. CDR3s include the opening cysteine and the closing phenylalanine or tryptophan. D genes are given only for firm matches.

CASREPGGINQPQHF,TRBJ1-5,.,TRBV28
CASSRTGGTPLHF,TRBJ1-6,TRBD1,TRBV6-5
CASSPTSGGANEQFF,TRBJ2-1,TRBD2,TRBV7-2
CASTRVGQANTGELFF,TRBJ2-2,TRBD1,TRBV11-2
CASRGQGSSPLHF,TRBJ1-6,TRBD1,TRBV2
CASSLEGGGSEAFF,TRBJ1-1,TRBD1,TRBV7-6
CASNPGRGTEAFF,TRBJ1-1,.,TRBV2
CASSRTSGFYEQYF,TRBJ2-7,TRBD2,TRBV9
CASSVMTVSGSPLHF,TRBJ1-6,.,TRBV7-2
CASSQGQGAIGELFF,TRBJ2-2,TRBD1,TRBV3-1/TRBV3-2
CSAASDYEQYF,TRBJ2-7,.,TRBV20-1
CASSRRGVSYEQYF,TRBJ2-7,TRBD2,TRBV3-1/TRBV3-2
CASSLGSSGGRTDTQYF,TRBJ2-3,TRBD2,TRBV5-6
CASSPGELNTEAFF,TRBJ1-1,.,TRBV18
CASSQGQDYGYTF,TRBJ1-2,.,TRBV28
CASSQSQGQASGYTF,TRBJ1-2,TRBD1,TRBV23-1
CASSLERAYNSPLHF,TRBJ1-6,.,TRBV7-9
CASRSGDRWRSYEQYF,TRBJ2-7,.,TRBV5-1
CASSFGLAGVQETQYF,TRBJ2-5,TRBD2,TRBV4-1
CAISEGRAQETQYF,TRBJ2-5,.,TRBV10-3
CASSSALAGTLETQYF,TRBJ2-5,TRBD2,TRBV28
CACFRVGKLFF,TRBJ1-4,.,TRBV30
CAWSPGTPNTGELFF,TRBJ2-2,.,TRBV30
CASSELGTGHHGYTF,TRBJ1-2,TRBD1,TRBV2
CASSLDSALGRYYSYEQYF,TRBJ2-7,.,TRBV11-3
CAISTDSTNSPLHF,TRBJ1-6,.,TRBV10-3
CASSPAVTSSYEQYF,TRBJ2-7,.,TRBV18
CASSPDSSSYNEQFF,TRBJ2-1,.,TRBV19